Sequencing of this T cell receptor (beta chain) was carried out in a study of tumor and adjacent non-tumor tissue in lung cancer. Study context: Each sample yielded 4 million to 4.5 million productive TCRbeta reads on average.

This sample's RNA came from whole unsorted tissue. The normal lung tissue was taken more than 3 cm from the tumor edge. Study-wide results and caveats: Normal lung showed higher cumulative top 100 clone frequency than tumor.

For this clonotype: The antigen is undetermined. One end of the junction varies from germline; a read error may be responsible.

Three rounds of nested PCR, following a modified ARM-PCR protocol, produced the TCRbeta library. TCRdb passed the multiplex PCR reads through MiXCR, listing each CDR3 protein once. This sample has about 50,000 distinct CDR3 sequences, with just under 75% found just once. Germline CDR1 is SGHTA and CDR2 is FQGTGA. The length of the CDR3 is 17 residues. Sequences were obtained from distant non-tumor lung tissue. The chain has TRBV7-3 and TRBJ1-2; the match to TRBD1 covers 9 bases. This TCR derives from a woman aged 55 to 70 with non-small cell lung cancer. The CDR3 DNA follows: TGTGCCAGCAGCGTCACAGGGGGCGCAGGTGTTAACTATGGCTGCGCCTTC. Translated, it gives CASSVTGGAGVNYGCAF.